This TCR beta chain was profiled in a study of blood T cell repertoires in COVID-19. Overall study context: Sites across the United States, Italy and Spain contributed samples from acute and convalescent COVID-19. The cDNA or gDNA used as material had been derived from T cells, B-cell-depleted T cells, or PBMCs.

In the source study's methods: The assay estimated nucleated cells by amplifying reference gene primers. Assay used: immunoSEQ multiplex PCR; TCRdb lists only in-frame clones, some missing. For V, J and clone size, that table is used; D and trimming come from the DNA. The sample consists of a few hundred thousand clones, nearly 90% of them appearing once. V trimming: 4 bases; J trimming: 2 bases; junction bases outside the gene matches: 4. Germline V CDR1 and CDR2: SGHRS, YFSETQ. CDR3 length: 15 amino acids. The TCR was taken from a woman between 40 and 55 years old with COVID-19, enrolled during active disease. This sequence joins TRBV5-1 and TRBJ1-1; 11 bases fit TRBD1. Sequenced input: peripheral blood. CDR3 in DNA: TGCGCCAGCAGCAGGGGACAGGGGGAAAACACTGAAGCTTTCTTT. It codes for CASSRGQGENTEAFF.